A single sample is the source of the 9 T cell receptor beta chains below, sequenced in a study of cytomegalovirus exposure and HLA in healthy donors. The PCR had 60 Vbeta and 13 Jbeta primers. The data were produced by immunoSEQ multiplex PCR, yet TCRdb's version contains in-frame clones alone and is incomplete. The sample carries around 190,000 clones, around 79% recorded once. The sequencing sample was made of PBMCs. Receptors were obtained from a woman between 50 and 59 years old in good health and CMV-seronegative.

The chain has TRBV5-4 and TRBJ1-1, with 8 bases lining up with TRBD1. From germline, CDR1 is SGHNT and CDR2 YYREEE (reference sequence). This CDR3 comprises 16 residues. Trimming at V came to 4 bases and at J to 4 bases, leaving 12 bases not matched to a gene. CDR3 protein: CASSPDRVPRGTEAFF. The CDR3, as DNA: TGTGCCAGCAGCCCGGACAGGGTACCTCGGGGCACTGAAGCTTTCTTT.

The J gene is TRBJ1-1, the V gene TRBV9, with no clear D. The V gene's germline CDR1 is SGDLS and CDR2 YYNGEE. The CDR3 is 19 residues long. Trimming took 4 bases from V and 4 from J, leaving 29 bases between them. The CDR3 bases are TGTGCCAGCAGCCTAGCGCCCTTGGGCGGGGTAGAAGGAAGCACTGAAGCTTTCTTT. Residues: CASSLAPLGGVEGSTEAFF.

The V call is TRBV4-3, the J call TRBJ2-2; TRBD1 is a possible D gene (5 bases). V was shortened by 6 bases and J by 1 base, with 6 bases between the two germline ends. CDR3 length equals 13 residues. Germline CDR1 reads LGHNA; CDR2 reads YSLEER. The DNA for the CDR3 is TGCGCCAGCAGAACAGGGAACACCGGGGAGCTGTTTTTT. It translates to CASRTGNTGELFF.

The rearrangement links TRBV7-9 to TRBJ2-2; 7 positions agree with TRBD1. Trimming removed 5 bases from V and 5 bases from J; junction bases left unmatched: 11. In germline, CDR1 is SEHNR, CDR2 FQNEAQ (reference sequence). The length of the CDR3 is 16 residues. The CDR3 nucleotides are TGTGCCAGCAGCCCGACAGGGACCGAACGGACCGGGGAGCTGTTTTTT. It yields the protein CASSPTGTERTGELFF.

The chain combines TRBV7-9 with TRBJ2-7, with 8 bases aligning to TRBD1. The V segment lost 4 bases and the J segment 5 bases; nucleotides outside the gene matches: 7. Germline assignment: CDR1 SEHNR and CDR2 FQNEAQ (reference sequence). The CDR3 is 14 residues long. CDR3: CASSSTRTGNEQYF. The CDR3 bases are TGTGCCAGCAGCTCGACTAGGACAGGGAACGAGCAGTACTTC. The full variable domain, in which reference TRBV7-9 and TRBJ2-7 provide the parts outside the CDR3, is DTGVSQNPRHKITKRGQNVTFRCDPISEHNRLYWYRQTLGQGPEFLTYFQNEAQLEKSRLLSDRFSAERPKGSFSTLEIQRTEQGDSAMYLCASSSTRTGNEQYFGPGTRLTVT.

The chain combines TRBV9 with TRBJ1-4, with 7 bases lining up with TRBD1. In germline, CDR1 is SGDLS, CDR2 YYNGEE. The V segment lost 7 bases and the J segment 8 bases; nucleotides outside the gene matches: 5. The CDR3 is 12 amino acids. As DNA, the CDR3 is TGTGCCAGCGGCAGGGGGGAAGAAAAACTGTTTTTT. Its protein is CASGRGEEKLFF.

The rearrangement links TRBV9 to TRBJ2-2; TRBD2 aligns across 9 bases. J was trimmed by 9 bases and V by 0 bases; bases with no gene match: 15. This CDR3 is built from 18 residues. Germline loops: CDR1 SGDLS, CDR2 YYNGEE. CDR3 sequence (DNA): TGTGCCAGCAGCGTAGGACTTCGGGGACTAGCTCCAGGCCGGGAGCTGTTTTTT. This encodes CASSVGLRGLAPGRELFF.

In its sample, this clone was seen a few times. The CDR3 nucleotides are TGCGCCAGCAGCTTCGGACAGGGGAATCAGCCCCAGCATTTT. Translated: CASSFGQGNQPQHF. The chain employs TRBV5-1 and TRBJ1-5; 9 bases map to TRBD1. V lost 2 bases and J lost 4; bases outside the gene matches: 1. The CDR3 loop spans 14 amino acids. Germline assignment: CDR1 SGHRS and CDR2 YFSETQ.

The J gene is TRBJ2-2, the V gene TRBV2, with 12 bases identical to TRBD2. J gave up 7 bases and V 6 bases, and 6 bases lay outside the gene matches. CDR1 SNHLY and CDR2 FYNNEI come from the germline V gene. The CDR3 length is 15 residues. The CDR3 is CASSSTSGRNGELFF. The DNA for the CDR3 is TGTGCCAGCAGCTCGACTAGCGGGAGAAACGGGGAGCTGTTTTTT.